These 11 T cell receptor beta chains were sequenced from one sample in a study of spatial heterogeneity in lung cancer. Points from the study as a whole: It was found that expanded intratumoral alpha and beta TCR counts tracked tumor mutation counts.

No antigen is known for these receptors. Time point defined: sample taken at primary tumor resection. TCRdb processed the 5' RACE reads anew with MiXCR; each CDR3 protein has one entry. The repertoire holds around 9,800 distinct CDR3 sequences, approximately 7.5% seen once, with around a fifth in the top ten. Sequencing was performed on lung tumor tissue, taken at surgery. These receptors all come from a female donor with early-stage non-small cell lung cancer.

In this sample, this clonotype turned up a few times. This beta chain is an unintended read in a library built for alpha chains; its size means little. J is TRBJ1-5 and V is TRBV20-1; perhaps TRBD1 as D (6 bases). The CDR3 has 13 residues. Trimming removed 5 bases from V and 3 bases from J, with 11 bases in between. CDR1 DFQATT and CDR2 SNEGSKA come from the germline V gene (reference sequence). The CDR3 nucleotides read TGCAGTGCTGCCGGGGGCCACAATCAGCCCCAGCATTTT. Its protein is CSAAGGHNQPQHF.

To note about this clonotype: In a library made to pick up alpha chains, this beta chain is a stray read with a size that means little. In DNA form, the CDR3 reads TGTGCCAGCAGTTTGGAGTCGGGCGAGCAGTACTTC. This gives the protein CASSLESGEQYF. The chain uses TRBV12-3 or TRBV12-4 and TRBJ2-7; D gene uncertain. The CDR3 is 12 residues long. The V end was cut by 3 bases, the J end by 6 bases, with 9 bases between.

By frequency in the sample, this clonotype is medium-sized. Because the library targeted alpha chains, this beta chain is an off-target read whose size means little. The V call is TRBV20-1, the J call TRBJ1-2, with D perhaps matching TRBD1 (5 bases). CDR3 length: 14 amino acids. Germline V gives CDR1 DFQATT, CDR2 SNEGSKA (reference sequence). V lost 0 bases and J lost 4, with 12 bases in between. The CDR3: CSAREGEKVYGYTF. The CDR3 bases are TGCAGTGCTAGAGAAGGGGAGAAGGTCTATGGCTACACCTTC.

As to this clonotype: This clone may be a read error of a much larger clone one base away. A library made for alpha chains picked up this beta chain off target, so its size means little. The chain is built from TRBV5-1 and TRBJ1-5; no clear D gene. V was clipped by 7 bases and J by 2 bases, with 16 bases between them. The germline CDR1 and CDR2 sequences are SGHRS and YFSETQ. This CDR3 is built from 15 residues. This CDR3 reads CASGLGIMGNQPQHF. Here the CDR3 DNA reads TGCGCCAGCGGTTTGGGGATTATGGGCAATCAGCCCCAGCATTTT.

In this sample, this clonotype is medium-sized. Because this beta chain is a stray read in a library intended to capture alpha chains, its abundance should not be given much weight. The J gene is TRBJ2-7, the V gene TRBV5-1; the D is unclear. The length of the CDR3 is 15 residues. V was trimmed by 0 bases and J by 2 bases, leaving 12 bases between them. Germline CDR1 and CDR2: SGHRS and YFSETQ. For the CDR3, the DNA is TGCGCCAGCAGCTTGGCCTCAGCCCAGCCCTACGAGCAGTACTTC. Residues: CASSLASAQPYEQYF.

This clonotype came up many times. For a library built for alpha chains, this beta chain is a stray read; little rests on its size. The gene calls are TRBV4-3 and TRBJ1-6; D remains ambiguous. Trimming shortened V by 0 bases and J by 0 bases, and 12 bases separated the two germline ends. Germline V CDR1 and CDR2: LGHNA, YSLEER. The CDR3 loop spans 18 amino acids. Written as DNA, the CDR3 is TGCGCCAGCAGCCAAGACCGCCCCACGAGCTCCTATAATTCACCCCTCCACTTT. As protein: CASSQDRPTSSYNSPLHF.

This clonotype was counted ten times or more. Since the library was made to target alpha chains, this beta chain is a stray read and its abundance is not meaningful. The V gene is TRBV10-3, the J gene TRBJ1-1; 9 bases map to TRBD1. The CDR3 is 12 residues long. Germline V gene lookup returns CDR1 ENHRY and CDR2 SYGVKD. Trimming took 10 bases from V and 3 from J; bases not matched to a gene: 3. DNA of the CDR3: TGTGCCAGCCGGACAGGGGACACTGAAGCTTTCTTT. This encodes CASRTGDTEAFF.

This clonotype has a count of ten or more. A library made for alpha chains picked up this beta chain off target, so its size means little. The CDR3 is CAWSPGTDYEQYF. The CDR3 coding sequence is TGTGCCTGGAGTCCCGGGACAGACTACGAGCAGTACTTC. J is TRBJ2-7 and V is TRBV30; TRBD1 matches 7 bases. Germline V lookup: CDR1 GTSNPN, CDR2 SVGIG (reference sequence). V lost 2 bases to trimming and J lost 3 bases; unmatched junction nucleotides: 4. The CDR3 is 13 amino acids.

This clonotype was detected many times. This beta chain is an off-target read within a library intended for alpha chains, so its frequency means little. The V and J genes are TRBV7-3 and TRBJ1-5, with 9 nucleotides matching TRBD1. The length of the CDR3 is 15 residues. CDR1 SGHTA and CDR2 FQGTGA come from the germline V gene. Losses at the gene ends were 5 bases for V and 2 bases for J; bases not matched to a gene: 4. This CDR3 reads CASSRTGERNQPQHF. CDR3 in DNA: TGTGCCAGCAGCCGGACAGGGGAGCGCAATCAGCCCCAGCATTTT.

In its sample, this clonotype was seen a few times. This beta chain was picked up by a library intended for alpha chains and is off target, so its count carries little meaning. The rearrangement joins TRBV7-2 to TRBJ2-5; 8 bases align to TRBD2. Germline trimming cut 2 bases from V and 2 bases from J; bases unmatched to any gene: 7. This CDR3 is 16 amino acids long. Per germline, CDR1 SGHTA and CDR2 FQGNSA. CDR3 protein: CASSLQPAGEQETQYF. In DNA, the CDR3 is TGTGCCAGCAGCTTACAACCAGCGGGGGAGCAAGAGACCCAGTACTTC.

Ten or more counts support this clonotype. This beta chain is a stray read from a library made for alpha chains; its abundance is not meaningful. The chain carries TRBV5-1 and TRBJ2-1, with D hard to call. V lost 4 bases, J lost 4 bases, and 15 bases lay in between. Germline assignment: CDR1 SGHRS and CDR2 YFSETQ. The CDR3 contains 15 residues. The CDR3 region has the DNA TGCGCCAGCAGCCTGACCCCAACCTCATACAATGAGCAGTTCTTC. Translation gives CASSLTPTSYNEQFF. The variable domain in full, completed from reference TRBV5-1 and TRBJ2-1, reads KAGVTQTPRYLIKTRGQQVTLSCSPISGHRSVSWYQQTPGQGLQFLFEYFSETQRNKGNFPGRFSGRQFSNSRSEMNVSTLELGDSALYLCASSLTPTSYNEQFFGPGTRLTVL.